One and the same sample provided the 30 T cell receptor beta chains below, sequenced in a study of blood T cell repertoires in COVID-19. Assay used: immunoSEQ multiplex PCR; TCRdb lists only in-frame clones, some missing. The sample consists of fewer than 90,000 clones, roughly 78% of them appearing once. Sequencing was performed on peripheral blood. The source of these receptors is a woman of 80 years or more with acute or convalescent COVID-19.

The chain employs TRBV7-8 and TRBJ2-2, with 11 bases aligning to TRBD2. Germline V lookup: CDR1 SGHVS, CDR2 FQNEAQ. The V segment lost 5 bases and the J segment 3 bases; nucleotides outside the gene matches: 5. The CDR3 is made up of 16 amino acids. The CDR3 DNA reads as TGTGCCAGCAGCCGTAGCGGGGGGGCAGACACCGGGGAGCTGTTTTTT. Translation: CASSRSGGADTGELFF.

V and J are TRBV15 and TRBJ1-5; D perhaps matches TRBD1 (5 bases). Germline CDR1 and CDR2: LNHNV and YYDKDF (reference sequence). This CDR3 is built from 16 residues. Trimming took off 1 base at V and 0 bases at J, with 10 bases between the two ends. The chain's CDR3 is CATSRVAGYSNQPQHF. DNA of the CDR3: TGTGCCACCAGCAGAGTTGCAGGGTATAGCAATCAGCCCCAGCATTTT.

The V call is TRBV5-1, the J call TRBJ1-1; possible D gene TRBD1, 6 bases. Germline CDR1 reads SGHRS; CDR2 reads YFSETQ. V shed 0 bases and J shed 1 base, with 7 bases lying between them. The CDR3 loop spans 14 amino acids. CDR3 sequence (DNA): TGCGCCAGCAGCTTGGAGGGGGAGAACACTGAAGCTTTCTTT. This sequence encodes CASSLEGENTEAFF.

This rearrangement joins TRBV18 to TRBJ1-4; D unclear. The CDR3 contains 15 residues. V was cut by 3 bases and J by 0 bases, with 8 bases left in between. Germline CDR1 reads KGHSH; CDR2 reads LQKENI. This CDR3 reads CASSPNFATNEKLFF. Here the CDR3 DNA reads TGTGCCAGCTCACCTAACTTTGCAACTAATGAAAAACTGTTTTTT. The full variable domain, rest sourced from reference TRBV18 and TRBJ1-4, is NAGVMQNPRHLVRRRGQEARLRCSPMKGHSHVYWYRQLPEEGLKFMVYLQKENIIDESGMPKERFSAEFPKEGPSILRIQQVVRGDSAAYFCASSPNFATNEKLFFGSGTQLSVL.

The chain joins TRBV21-1 to TRBJ1-6; the table's D call TRBD1 went unverified against the DNA. TRBV21-1 is deemed a pseudogene. The CDR3 sequence is 19 residues long. The CDR3 DNA is TGTGCCAGCAGCAAAGCCGGCAGGCGCTCTCTAAATTATAATTCACCCCTCCACTTT. Translated: CASSKAGRRSLNYNSPLHF.

The chain has TRBV3-1 (or the pseudogene TRBV3-2) and TRBJ2-5; maybe TRBD2 (6 bases). V was clipped by 2 bases and J by 3 bases, with 10 bases between them. In germline, CDR1 is LGHDT, CDR2 YNNKEL (reference sequence). This CDR3 region has 14 residues. CDR3 protein: CASSQLGGEETQYF. The CDR3 nucleotides are TGTGCCAGCAGCCAATTGGGCGGGGAAGAGACCCAGTACTTC.

The sample holds a few counts of this clone. CDR3: CASSPLGGGDNQPQHF. CDR3 nucleotides: TGTGCCAGCAGTCCCCTCGGAGGGGGGGACAATCAGCCCCAGCATTTT. J is TRBJ1-5 and V is TRBV28; D might be TRBD1 (6 bases). Germline values: CDR1 MDHEN, CDR2 SYDVKM. The CDR3 length is 16 residues. V gave up 5 bases and J gave up 3 bases, with 17 bases separating them.

The rearrangement links TRBV2 to TRBJ2-3, with D tentatively TRBD1 (6 bases). V lost 2 bases and J 1 base, leaving 13 bases between the germline ends. Germline V CDR1 and CDR2: SNHLY, FYNNEI. The CDR3 runs 16 residues. Written as DNA, the CDR3 is TGTGCCAGCAGTGAACAGGGGTGGTCCGGCACAGATACGCAGTATTTT. This gives the protein CASSEQGWSGTDTQYF.

The rearrangement links TRBV18 to TRBJ2-1; 9 nucleotides match TRBD1. CDR1 KGHSH and CDR2 LQKENI come from the germline V gene. The trim removed 2 bases at V and 4 bases at J, leaving 3 bases unmatched. CDR3 size: 15 residues. The DNA of the CDR3 is TGTGCCAGCTCACCAACGGGACAGGGTTACAATGAGCAGTTCTTC. Translating it yields CASSPTGQGYNEQFF.

The chain couples TRBV19 to TRBJ2-1; 10 positions agree with TRBD2. V shed 5 bases and J 9 bases; nucleotides not matched to a gene: 13. Germline V gives CDR1 LNHDA, CDR2 SQIVND (reference sequence). The CDR3 is 16 amino acids. The CDR3 loop is CASSFLSGGEFVEQFF. CDR3 coding DNA: TGTGCCAGTAGTTTCTTAAGCGGGGGGGAATTTGTTGAGCAGTTCTTC.

This chain connects TRBV3-1 (or the pseudogene TRBV3-2) to TRBJ1-6; D unclear. The germline V gene has CDR1 LGHDT and CDR2 YNNKEL (reference sequence). CDR3 length equals 19 residues. Trimming cost V 0 bases and J 0 bases, with 15 bases left between them. CDR3 in DNA: TGTGCCAGCAGCCAAGATTACGTAGGCGGTAGCTCCTATAATTCACCCCTCCACTTT. It yields the protein CASSQDYVGGSSYNSPLHF.

V gene TRBV7-2 combines with J gene TRBJ2-3, with 8 bases identical to TRBD1. From germline, CDR1 is SGHTA and CDR2 FQGNSA. There are 14 residues in the CDR3. With V trimmed by 5 bases and J by 4 bases, 5 bases remained unmatched. CDR3 in amino acids: CASSLDRASDTQYF. Here the CDR3 DNA reads TGTGCCAGCAGCCTGGACAGGGCGTCAGATACGCAGTATTTT.

The gene calls are TRBV6-5 and TRBJ2-1; TRBD2 agrees at 7 bases. CDR1 and CDR2 (germline): MNHEY, SVGAGI. V was clipped by 4 bases and J by 1 base; unmatched bases: 1. CDR3 length: 14 amino acids. The CDR3 spells CASSWGGSYNEQFF. The CDR3 nucleotides read TGTGCCAGCAGTTGGGGGGGATCCTACAATGAGCAGTTCTTC.

This clone has just a few counts. CDR3 amino acids: CSGGANEQFF. CDR3 bases: TGCAGCGGGGGGGCAAATGAGCAGTTCTTC. The chain joins TRBV29-1 to TRBJ2-1; D may match TRBD1 or TRBD2 (6 bases each). V gave up 7 bases and J gave up 7 bases, with 8 bases separating them. Germline loops: CDR1 SQVTM, CDR2 ANQGSEA. The CDR3 runs to 10 residues.

The chain couples TRBV6-2 or TRBV6-3 to TRBJ2-5, with D maybe TRBD2 (5 bases). The CDR3 sequence is 13 residues long. V was shortened by 4 bases and J by 7 bases, with 13 bases between the two germline ends. Germline V lookup: CDR1 MNHEY, CDR2 SVGEGT. As DNA, the CDR3 is TGTGCCAGCAGTTTAGGGAAACGGGGGACCCAGTACTTC. This sequence encodes CASSLGKRGTQYF.

In DNA form, the CDR3 reads TGTGCCAGCAGCTTAGGGGGCGGGGGCCCCAACAATGAGCAGTTCTTC. As protein: CASSLGGGGPNNEQFF. This chain uses TRBV11-2 with TRBJ2-1; the D gene is possibly TRBD2 (7 bases). The CDR3 sequence is 16 residues long. Trimming took 1 base from V and 5 from J, leaving 15 bases between them. Per germline, CDR1 SGHAT and CDR2 FQNNGV.

The J gene is TRBJ1-3, the V gene TRBV19; D is perhaps TRBD1 (6 bases). Between the trimmed V and J ends, which lost 6 bases and 0 bases, there was a span of 15 bases. In germline, CDR1 is LNHDA, CDR2 SQIVND (reference sequence). The CDR3 is 16 amino acids. The CDR3 sequence is CASSLDRQYSGNTIYF. The CDR3 DNA follows: TGTGCCAGTAGCCTCGACAGGCAGTACTCTGGAAACACCATATATTTT.

The gene calls are TRBV6-5 and TRBJ2-1; 12 bases map to TRBD2. Germline values: CDR1 MNHEY, CDR2 SVGAGI. This CDR3 has 14 amino acids. Germline trimming cut 5 bases from V and 8 bases from J; bases unmatched to any gene: 4. The CDR3 DNA follows: TGTGCCAGCAGTCTAGCGGGGGGGCCCCATGAGCAGTTCTTC. Translating it yields CASSLAGGPHEQFF.

The genes are TRBV5-1 and TRBJ1-1; D gene unclear. The germline V gene has CDR1 SGHRS and CDR2 YFSETQ. The V end was cut by 3 bases, the J end by 1 base, with 13 bases between. This CDR3 comprises 15 residues. The CDR3 loop reads CASSYTIQENTEAFF. CDR3 bases: TGCGCCAGCAGCTACACAATTCAGGAGAACACTGAAGCTTTCTTT. Full variable domain (missing parts from reference TRBV5-1 and TRBJ1-1): KAGVTQTPRYLIKTRGQQVTLSCSPISGHRSVSWYQQTPGQGLQFLFEYFSETQRNKGNFPGRFSGRQFSNSRSEMNVSTLELGDSALYLCASSYTIQENTEAFFGQGTRLTVV.

The rearrangement links TRBV7-2 to TRBJ2-3, with 16 positions matching TRBD2. CDR3 length: 17 amino acids. V gave up 4 bases and J gave up 7 bases; unmatched junction bases: 8. CDR1 is SGHTA, CDR2 FQGNSA, per germline. The CDR3 DNA follows: TGTGCCAGCAGCTCCGGGACTAGCGGGGGGGCCTGGAATACGCAGTATTTT. It yields the protein CASSSGTSGGAWNTQYF.

The table lists this clone with a few counts. This chain's CDR3 is CAWSVVVATGAGNTIYF. The CDR3 DNA sequence: TGTGCCTGGAGTGTGGTTGTGGCAACAGGGGCTGGAAACACCATATATTTT. The chain recombines TRBV30 with TRBJ1-3, with 7 bases aligning to TRBD1. Losses at the gene ends were 0 bases for V and 2 bases for J; bases not matched to a gene: 10. Per the germline V gene, CDR1 is GTSNPN and CDR2 is SVGIG (reference sequence). The CDR3 length is 17 residues.

This clone has more than one count but fewer than ten. The chain is built from TRBV3-1 (or the pseudogene TRBV3-2) and TRBJ1-1; D not certain. Per the germline V gene, CDR1 is LGHDT and CDR2 is YNNKEL (reference sequence). V lost 4 bases to trimming and J lost 1 base, with 7 bases between them. The CDR3 sequence is 13 residues long. The CDR3 nucleotides read TGTGCCAGCAGCCCAGGTACGAACACTGAAGCTTTCTTT. Residues: CASSPGTNTEAFF.

This clone appeared once. This sequence joins TRBV19 and TRBJ2-5, with D possibly being TRBD1 (6 bases). The CDR3 extends over 14 amino acids. The V end was cut by 5 bases, the J end by 5 bases, with 15 bases between. Germline values: CDR1 LNHDA, CDR2 SQIVND (reference sequence). CDR3 residues: CASSPGSQGETQYF. The CDR3 DNA is TGTGCCAGTAGTCCCGGGTCCCAGGGGGAGACCCAGTACTTC. Together with reference TRBV19 and TRBJ2-5, the CDR3 gives the full variable domain: DGGITQSPKYLFRKEGQNVTLSCEQNLNHDAMYWYRQDPGQGLRLIYYSQIVNDFQKGDIAEGYSVSREKKESFPLTVTSAQKNPTAFYLCASSPGSQGETQYFGPGTRLLVL.

This clone was observed a few times. Other DNA sequences in the same sample also yield this CDR3. The CDR3 loop reads CASSFGTLNTEAFF. The CDR3 region has the DNA TGCGCCAGCAGCTTTGGCACCCTGAACACTGAAGCTTTCTTT. The rearrangement uses TRBV5-1 and TRBJ1-1; unclear D gene. This CDR3 has 14 amino acids. V dropped 2 bases and J dropped 0 bases, with 8 bases sitting between them. Germline V gene lookup returns CDR1 SGHRS and CDR2 YFSETQ.

The genes are TRBV4-1 and TRBJ2-7; weak D call: TRBD2 (5 bases). The germline V gene has CDR1 MGHRA and CDR2 YSYEKL. The length of the CDR3 is 15 residues. Deletions cut 0 bases from V and 4 bases from J, with 13 bases between. CDR3 protein: CASSQDMAGTYEQYF. In nucleotides, the CDR3 is TGCGCCAGCAGCCAAGATATGGCGGGTACATACGAGCAGTACTTC.

The CDR3 protein is CASSSTSGGNIQYF. CDR3 DNA sequence: TGTGCCAGCAGCTCTACTAGCGGGGGAAACATTCAGTACTTC. V and J are TRBV9 and TRBJ2-4, with 11 bases matching TRBD2. Germline V gene lookup returns CDR1 SGDLS and CDR2 YYNGEE. The CDR3 sequence is 14 residues long. V shed 4 bases, J shed 6 bases, and the junction held 3 bases outside the gene matches.

J is TRBJ2-5 and V is TRBV7-9, with 7 bases fitting TRBD1. The trim removed 6 bases at V and 1 base at J, leaving 8 bases unmatched. The CDR3 runs to 15 residues. Looked up from germline, CDR1 is SEHNR and CDR2 is FQNEAQ (reference sequence). This CDR3 is CASSSPSGGQETQYF. CDR3 coding DNA: TGTGCCAGCAGTTCTCCGTCAGGGGGCCAAGAGACCCAGTACTTC. Variable domain in full (rest from reference TRBV7-9 and TRBJ2-5): DTGVSQNPRHKITKRGQNVTFRCDPISEHNRLYWYRQTLGQGPEFLTYFQNEAQLEKSRLLSDRFSAERPKGSFSTLEIQRTEQGDSAMYLCASSSPSGGQETQYFGPGTRLLVL.

This sequence joins TRBV29-1 and TRBJ2-1; 8 bases match TRBD2. The CDR3 covers 15 residues. Trimming removed 4 bases from V and 4 bases from J; junction bases left unmatched: 9. Germline CDR1 and CDR2: SQVTM and ANQGSEA. The CDR3 region is CSVVGGASGYNEQFF. CDR3 DNA sequence: TGCAGCGTTGTGGGGGGGGCTAGCGGGTACAATGAGCAGTTCTTC.

This clone is termed large (0.1 to 1%). The gene calls are TRBV5-1 and TRBJ2-7; tentative D call: TRBD1 (5 bases). Between the trimmed V and J ends, which lost 2 bases and 3 bases, there was a span of 9 bases. The germline gives CDR1 SGHRS, CDR2 YFSETQ. The CDR3 sequence is 13 residues long. The CDR3 reads CASSFGHFYEQYF. CDR3 DNA sequence: TGCGCCAGCAGCTTCGGACATTTCTACGAGCAGTACTTC.

This chain joins TRBV2 and TRBJ1-4; 7 bases are shared with TRBD1. The V gene end was trimmed by 5 bases and the J gene end by 6 bases; junction bases not matched to a gene: 6. Germline V gene sequence: CDR1 SNHLY, CDR2 FYNNEI. The CDR3 runs 14 residues. The CDR3: CASSTGALHEKLFF. Here the CDR3 DNA reads TGTGCCAGCAGTACAGGGGCTTTACATGAAAAACTGTTTTTT.